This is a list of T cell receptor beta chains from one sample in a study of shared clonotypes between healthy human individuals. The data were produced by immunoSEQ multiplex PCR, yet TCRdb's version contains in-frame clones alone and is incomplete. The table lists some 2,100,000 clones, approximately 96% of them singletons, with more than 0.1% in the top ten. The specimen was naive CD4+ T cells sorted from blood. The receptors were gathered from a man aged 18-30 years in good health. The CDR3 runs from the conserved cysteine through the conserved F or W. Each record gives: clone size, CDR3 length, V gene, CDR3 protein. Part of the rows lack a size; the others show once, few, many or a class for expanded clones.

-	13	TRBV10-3	CAIGAGLTNEQFF
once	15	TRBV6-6	CASSFTPAGNQPQHF
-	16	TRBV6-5	CASSYSLRGSTDTQYF
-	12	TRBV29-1	CSASRGGETQYF
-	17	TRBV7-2	CASSSATGGSYNNEQFF
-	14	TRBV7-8	CASSLVGDFYEQYF
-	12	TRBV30	CAWSSLVEKLFF
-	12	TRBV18	CASSSQRYEQYF
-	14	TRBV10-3	CATSSGGVNSPLHF
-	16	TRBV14	CASSYTTGAVGEKLFF
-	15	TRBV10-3	CAISAGTGSNQPQHF
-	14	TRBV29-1	CSVRAGGSNQPQHF
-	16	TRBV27	CASSFRGRGLRREAFF
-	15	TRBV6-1	CASSSKPARGYGYTF
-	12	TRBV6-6	CASSYGTMEQYF
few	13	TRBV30	CAGYRGVSYEQYF
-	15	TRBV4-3	CASSQDRGSFYEQYF
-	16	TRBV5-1	CASNLGQGYSTDTQYF
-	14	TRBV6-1	CASSPGLITDTQYF
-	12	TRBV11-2	CASSRTRNEQFF
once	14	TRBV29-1	CSATNGQGHYGYTF
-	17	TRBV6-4	CASSLKSGSGNTGELFF
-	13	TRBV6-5	CASSTTSGDTIYF
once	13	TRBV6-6	CASSYSQSYEQYF
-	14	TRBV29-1	CSVPRDRRNYGYTF
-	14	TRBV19	CASSGQDGTYEQYF
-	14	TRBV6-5	CASSYSTGEGGYTF
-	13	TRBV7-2	CASSLGSGETQYF
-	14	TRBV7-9	CAGGIAGGPDTQYF
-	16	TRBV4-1	CASSRATSGSSYEQYF
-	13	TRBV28	CASSLKSQAGGFF
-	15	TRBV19	CASSPWEKGDNEQFF
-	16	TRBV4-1	CASSQEGTGIGGELFF
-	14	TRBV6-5	CASSSGTGEAPQHF
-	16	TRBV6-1	CASSERPGGFGNTIYF
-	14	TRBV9	CASSVGGSYNEQFF
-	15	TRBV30	CAWSSNRGPYNEQFF
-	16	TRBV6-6	CASSYSKGVKNSPLHF
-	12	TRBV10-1	CASTSAGGELFF
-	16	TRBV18	CASSPVGGTDTYEQYF
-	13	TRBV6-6	CASSYGDFYEQYF
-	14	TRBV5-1	CASSSGTTSYEQYF
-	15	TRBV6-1	CASSDSVGSYNEQFF
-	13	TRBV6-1	CASSEVHSYGYTF
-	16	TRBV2	CASSPRGGGDQETQYF
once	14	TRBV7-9	CASSSDHSYNEQFF
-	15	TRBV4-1	CASSQAGTVQETQYF
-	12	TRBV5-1	CASSLEGETQYF
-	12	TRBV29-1	CSTRGSNQPQHF
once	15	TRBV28	CASSTQGAGSTEAFF